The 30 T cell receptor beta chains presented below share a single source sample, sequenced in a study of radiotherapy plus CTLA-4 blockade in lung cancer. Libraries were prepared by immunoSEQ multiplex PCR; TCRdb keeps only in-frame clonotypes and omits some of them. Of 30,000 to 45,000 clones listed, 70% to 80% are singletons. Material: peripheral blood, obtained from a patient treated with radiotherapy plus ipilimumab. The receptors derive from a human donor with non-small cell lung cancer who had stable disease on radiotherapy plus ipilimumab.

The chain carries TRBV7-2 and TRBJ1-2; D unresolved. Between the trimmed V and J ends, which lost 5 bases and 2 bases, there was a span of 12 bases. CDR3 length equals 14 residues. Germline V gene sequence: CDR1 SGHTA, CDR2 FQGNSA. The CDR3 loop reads CASSQSAANYGYTF. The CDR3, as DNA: TGTGCCAGCAGCCAGTCGGCAGCGAACTATGGCTACACCTTC.

This CDR3 is CSAEGLNEQFF. The CDR3 nucleotides read TGCAGTGCGGAGGGTCTCAATGAGCAGTTCTTC. The J gene is TRBJ2-1, the V gene TRBV20-1; maybe TRBD2 (6 bases). Deletions cut 6 bases from V and 6 bases from J, with 9 bases between. CDR3 length equals 11 residues. Germline lookup yields CDR1 DFQATT and CDR2 SNEGSKA (reference sequence).

The CDR3 loop is CASSVPQGRNTEAFF. The CDR3 nucleotides are TGTGCCAGCAGCGTACCACAGGGGCGGAACACTGAAGCTTTCTTT. The V call is TRBV5-4, the J call TRBJ1-1; 7 bases agree with TRBD1. Germline V gene data show CDR1 as SGHNT and CDR2 as YYREEE (reference sequence). The CDR3 length is 15 residues. The V gene end was trimmed by 4 bases and the J gene end by 1 base; junction bases not matched to a gene: 7.

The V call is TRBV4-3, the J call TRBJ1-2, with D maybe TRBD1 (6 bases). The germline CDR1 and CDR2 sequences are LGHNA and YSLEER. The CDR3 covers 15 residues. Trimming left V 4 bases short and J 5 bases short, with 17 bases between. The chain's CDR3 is CASSLNTGPQYGYTF. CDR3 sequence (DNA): TGCGCCAGCAGCCTCAACACAGGGCCTCAATATGGCTACACCTTC.

This chain's CDR3 is CASSSAGSSYEQYF. The CDR3 DNA sequence: TGTGCCAGCAGTTCGGCGGGTTCCTCCTACGAGCAGTACTTC. The V and J genes are TRBV6-5 and TRBJ2-7; maybe TRBD2 (5 bases). Germline V gene sequence: CDR1 MNHEY, CDR2 SVGAGI. The CDR3 totals 14 residues. V dropped 4 bases and J dropped 0 bases, with 10 bases sitting between them.

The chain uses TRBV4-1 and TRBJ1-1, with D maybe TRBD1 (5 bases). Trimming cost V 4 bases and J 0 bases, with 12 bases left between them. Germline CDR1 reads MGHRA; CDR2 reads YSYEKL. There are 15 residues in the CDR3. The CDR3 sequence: CASSPGQGLNTEAFF. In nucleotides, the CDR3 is TGCGCCAGCAGCCCAGGGCAGGGCCTGAACACTGAAGCTTTCTTT.

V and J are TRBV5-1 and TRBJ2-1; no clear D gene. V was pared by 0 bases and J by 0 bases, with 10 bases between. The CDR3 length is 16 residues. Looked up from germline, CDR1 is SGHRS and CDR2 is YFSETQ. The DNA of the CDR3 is TGCGCCAGCAGCTTGGGCGGCTCCAGCTCCTACAATGAGCAGTTCTTC. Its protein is CASSLGGSSSYNEQFF. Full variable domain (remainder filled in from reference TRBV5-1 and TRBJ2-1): KAGVTQTPRYLIKTRGQQVTLSCSPISGHRSVSWYQQTPGQGLQFLFEYFSETQRNKGNFPGRFSGRQFSNSRSEMNVSTLELGDSALYLCASSLGGSSSYNEQFFGPGTRLTVL.

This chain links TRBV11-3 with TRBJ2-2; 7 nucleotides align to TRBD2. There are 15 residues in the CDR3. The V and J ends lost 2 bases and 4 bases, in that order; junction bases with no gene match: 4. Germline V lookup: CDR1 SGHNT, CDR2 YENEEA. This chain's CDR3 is CASSLRTRGTGELFF. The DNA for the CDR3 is TGTGCCAGCAGCTTACGGACTAGAGGCACCGGGGAGCTGTTTTTT.

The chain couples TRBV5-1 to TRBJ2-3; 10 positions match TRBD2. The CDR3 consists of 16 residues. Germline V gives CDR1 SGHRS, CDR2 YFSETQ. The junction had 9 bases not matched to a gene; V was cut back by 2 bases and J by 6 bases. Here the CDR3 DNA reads TGCGCCAGCAGCTTACCTCTACTAGCGGGGTTTGATACGCAGTATTTT. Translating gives CASSLPLLAGFDTQYF. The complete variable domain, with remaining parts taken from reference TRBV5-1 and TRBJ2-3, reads KAGVTQTPRYLIKTRGQQVTLSCSPISGHRSVSWYQQTPGQGLQFLFEYFSETQRNKGNFPGRFSGRQFSNSRSEMNVSTLELGDSALYLCASSLPLLAGFDTQYFGPGTRLTVL.

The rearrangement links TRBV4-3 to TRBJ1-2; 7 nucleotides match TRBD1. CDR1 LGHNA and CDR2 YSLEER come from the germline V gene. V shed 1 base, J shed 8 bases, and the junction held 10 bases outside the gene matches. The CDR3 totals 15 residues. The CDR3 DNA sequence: TGCGCCAGCAGCCAAGGACAGGGCGCAGGGATCGGCTACACCTTC. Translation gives CASSQGQGAGIGYTF.

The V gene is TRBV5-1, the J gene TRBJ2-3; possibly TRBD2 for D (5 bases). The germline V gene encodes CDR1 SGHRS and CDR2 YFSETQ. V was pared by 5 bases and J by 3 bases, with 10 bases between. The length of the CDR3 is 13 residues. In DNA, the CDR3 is TGCGCCAGCAGAGAGGGAATAACAGATACGCAGTATTTT. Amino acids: CASREGITDTQYF.

As DNA, the CDR3 is TGCAGCGTTGGTGAGGGGGCGTGGACTGAAGCTTTCTTT. This sequence encodes CSVGEGAWTEAFF. The chain combines TRBV29-1 with TRBJ1-1; 7 bases are a match to TRBD1. Unmatched junction bases numbered 7, after V lost 4 bases and J lost 5 bases. Germline V gene sequence: CDR1 SQVTM, CDR2 ANQGSEA. This CDR3 is 13 amino acids long. Full variable domain (missing parts from reference TRBV29-1 and TRBJ1-1): SAVISQKPSRDICQRGTSLTIQCQVDSQVTMMFWYRQQPGQSLTLIATANQGSEATYESGFVIDKFPISRPNLTFSTLTVSNMSPEDSSIYLCSVGEGAWTEAFFGQGTRLTVV.

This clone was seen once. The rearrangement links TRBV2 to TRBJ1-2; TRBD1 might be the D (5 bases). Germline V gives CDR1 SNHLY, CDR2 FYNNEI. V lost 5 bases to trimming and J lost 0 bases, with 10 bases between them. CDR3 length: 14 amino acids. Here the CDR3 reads CASSTDSSNYGYTF. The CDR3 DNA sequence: TGTGCCAGCAGTACTGACAGTTCTAACTATGGCTACACCTTC.

CDR3 amino acids: CASSKGDGNTIYF. The DNA of the CDR3 is TGTGCCAGCAGCAAGGGGGATGGAAACACCATATATTTT. This rearrangement joins TRBV6-9 to TRBJ1-3; D is possibly TRBD1 (6 bases). The germline V gene has CDR1 MNHGY and CDR2 SVAAGI. The CDR3 is 13 amino acids. Trimming took off 6 bases at V and 3 bases at J, with 9 bases between the two ends.

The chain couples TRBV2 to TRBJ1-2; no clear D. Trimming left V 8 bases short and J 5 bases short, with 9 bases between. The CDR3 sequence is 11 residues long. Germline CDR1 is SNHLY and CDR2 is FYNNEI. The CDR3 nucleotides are TGTGCCAGCGGTGCGGATTATGGCTACACCTTC. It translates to CASGADYGYTF. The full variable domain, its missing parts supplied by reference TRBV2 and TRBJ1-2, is EPEVTQTPSHQVTQMGQEVILRCVPISNHLYFYWYRQILGQKVEFLVSFYNNEISEKSEIFDDQFSVERPDGSNFTLKIRSTKLEDSAMYFCASGADYGYTFGSGTRLTVV.

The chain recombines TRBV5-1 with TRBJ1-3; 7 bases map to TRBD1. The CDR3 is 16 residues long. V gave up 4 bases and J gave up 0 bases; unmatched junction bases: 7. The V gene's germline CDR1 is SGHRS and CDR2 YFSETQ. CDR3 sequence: CASSRPDRDSGNTIYF. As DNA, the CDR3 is TGCGCCAGCAGCCGACCCGACAGGGACTCTGGAAACACCATATATTTT.

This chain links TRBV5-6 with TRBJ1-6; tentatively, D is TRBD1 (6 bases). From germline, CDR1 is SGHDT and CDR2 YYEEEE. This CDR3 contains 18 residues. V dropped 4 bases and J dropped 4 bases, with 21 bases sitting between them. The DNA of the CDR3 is TGTGCCAGCAGCCCGAAACCAATACAGGGTGGTTATAATTCACCCCTCCACTTT. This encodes CASSPKPIQGGYNSPLHF.

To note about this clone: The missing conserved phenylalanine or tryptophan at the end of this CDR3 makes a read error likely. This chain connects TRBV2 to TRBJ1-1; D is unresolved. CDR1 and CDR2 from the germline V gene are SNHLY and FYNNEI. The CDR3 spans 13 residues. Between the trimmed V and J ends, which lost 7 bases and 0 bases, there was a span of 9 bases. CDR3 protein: CASKQIVNTEAFL. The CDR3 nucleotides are TGTGCCAGCAAACAGATCGTGAACACTGAAGCTTTCCTT.

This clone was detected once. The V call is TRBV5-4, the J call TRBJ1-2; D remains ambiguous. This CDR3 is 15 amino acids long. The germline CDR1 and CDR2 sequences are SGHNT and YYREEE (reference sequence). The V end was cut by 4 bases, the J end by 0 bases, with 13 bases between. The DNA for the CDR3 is TGTGCCAGCAGCCCACTGGGTGGTACTAACTATGGCTACACCTTC. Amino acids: CASSPLGGTNYGYTF.

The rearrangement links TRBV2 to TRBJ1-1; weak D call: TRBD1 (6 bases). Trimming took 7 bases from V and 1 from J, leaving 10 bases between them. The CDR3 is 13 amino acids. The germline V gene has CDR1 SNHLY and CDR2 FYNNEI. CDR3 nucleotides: TGTGCCAGCATTAGGACAGCGAACACTGAAGCTTTCTTT. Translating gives CASIRTANTEAFF.

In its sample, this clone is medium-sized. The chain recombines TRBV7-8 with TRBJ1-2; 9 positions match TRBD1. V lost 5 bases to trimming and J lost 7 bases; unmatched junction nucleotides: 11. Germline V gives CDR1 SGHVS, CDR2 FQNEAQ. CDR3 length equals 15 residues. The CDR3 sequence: CASSVTGTGLGGYTF. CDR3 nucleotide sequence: TGTGCCAGCAGCGTAACCGGGACAGGGCTGGGTGGCTACACCTTC. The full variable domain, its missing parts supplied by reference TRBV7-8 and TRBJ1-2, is GAGVSQSPRYKVAKRGQDVALRCDPISGHVSLFWYQQALGQGPEFLTYFQNEAQLDKSGLPSDRFFAERPEGSVSTLKIQRTQQEDSAVYLCASSVTGTGLGGYTFGSGTRLTVV.

DNA for the CDR3: TGTGCCAGCAGCGATACTGACAGGGTTGGCAATCAGCCCCAGCATTTT. Translated: CASSDTDRVGNQPQHF. This chain joins TRBV7-9 and TRBJ1-5; TRBD1 matches at 7 bases. The V segment lost 5 bases and the J segment 2 bases; nucleotides outside the gene matches: 9. CDR1 SEHNR and CDR2 FQNEAQ come from the germline V gene (reference sequence). CDR3 length: 16 residues.

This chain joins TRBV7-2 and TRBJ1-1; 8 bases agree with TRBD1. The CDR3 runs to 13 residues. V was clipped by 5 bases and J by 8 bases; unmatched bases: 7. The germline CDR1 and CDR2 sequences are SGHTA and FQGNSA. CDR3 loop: CASSAGGDREAFF. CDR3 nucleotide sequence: TGTGCCAGCAGCGCCGGGGGGGACAGGGAAGCTTTCTTT.

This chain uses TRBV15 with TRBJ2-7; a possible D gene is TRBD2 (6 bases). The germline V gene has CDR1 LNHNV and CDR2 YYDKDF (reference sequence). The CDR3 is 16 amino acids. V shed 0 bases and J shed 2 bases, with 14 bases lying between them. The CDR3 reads CATSRDMWGDTYEQYV. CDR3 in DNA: TGTGCCACCAGCAGAGATATGTGGGGGGATACCTACGAGCAGTACGTC.

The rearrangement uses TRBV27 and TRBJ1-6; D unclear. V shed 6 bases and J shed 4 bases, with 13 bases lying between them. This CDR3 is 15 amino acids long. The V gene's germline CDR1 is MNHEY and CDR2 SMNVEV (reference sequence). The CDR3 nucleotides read TGTGCCAGCAGCCGGACGGCACTTTATAATTCACCCCTCCACTTT. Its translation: CASSRTALYNSPLHF.

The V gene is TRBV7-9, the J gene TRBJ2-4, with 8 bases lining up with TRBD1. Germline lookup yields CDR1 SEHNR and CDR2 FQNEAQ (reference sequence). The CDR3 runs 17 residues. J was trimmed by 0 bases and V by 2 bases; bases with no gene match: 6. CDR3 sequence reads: CASSLIQGALAKNIQYF. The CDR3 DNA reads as TGTGCCAGCAGCTTAATTCAGGGGGCTCTAGCCAAAAACATTCAGTACTTC.

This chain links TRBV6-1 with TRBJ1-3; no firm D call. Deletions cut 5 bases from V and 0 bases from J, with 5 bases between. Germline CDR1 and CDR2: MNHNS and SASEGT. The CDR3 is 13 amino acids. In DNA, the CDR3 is TGTGCCAGCAGTCAAAACTCTGGAAACACCATATATTTT. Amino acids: CASSQNSGNTIYF.

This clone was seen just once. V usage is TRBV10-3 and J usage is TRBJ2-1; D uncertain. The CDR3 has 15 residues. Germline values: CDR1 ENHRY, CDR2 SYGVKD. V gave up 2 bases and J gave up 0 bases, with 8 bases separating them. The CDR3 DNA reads TGTGCCATCAGTGAGGGGATGGGCTCCTACAATGAGCAGTTCTTC. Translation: CAISEGMGSYNEQFF.

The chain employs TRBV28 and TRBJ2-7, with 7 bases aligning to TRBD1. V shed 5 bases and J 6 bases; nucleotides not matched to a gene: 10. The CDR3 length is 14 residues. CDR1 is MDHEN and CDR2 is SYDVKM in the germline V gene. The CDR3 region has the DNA TGTGCCAGCAGTCGACCAAGACAGGGTGGCGAGCAGTACGTC. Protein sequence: CASSRPRQGGEQYV.

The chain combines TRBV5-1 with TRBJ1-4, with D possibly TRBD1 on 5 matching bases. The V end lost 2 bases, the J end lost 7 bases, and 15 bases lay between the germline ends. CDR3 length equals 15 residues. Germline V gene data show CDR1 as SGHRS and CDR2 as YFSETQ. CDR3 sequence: CASSFSLPRGEKLFF. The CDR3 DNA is TGCGCCAGCAGCTTCTCGCTTCCAAGGGGTGAAAAACTGTTTTTT.